The clone carrying this T cell receptor (beta chain) came up a few times. It was with a sample-barcoded 5' primer and a J-beta primer mix that a second PCR of roughly 7 to 12 cycles was run. TCRdb redid the calling of the 5' RACE reads with MiXCR, one entry per CDR3 protein. The data show approximately 2,000,000 distinct CDR3 sequences, roughly two fifths seen once. The sample comes from a study of blood T cells in healthy people across ages. Trimming removed 1 base from V and 2 bases from J; junction bases left unmatched: 6. This CDR3 has 17 residues. Looked up from germline, CDR1 is SGHDN and CDR2 is FVKESK.

The sequencing sample was made of blood. The receptor was isolated from a human donor in good health. The chain uses TRBV14 and TRBJ2-3, with 10 bases fitting TRBD2. The CDR3 nucleotides read TGTGCCAGCAGCCAAGGGAGGACTAGCGGCTTCACAGATACGCAGTATTTT. This translates into CASSQGRTSGFTDTQYF.